One and the same sample provided the 16 T cell receptor beta chains below, sequenced in a study of T cells after yellow fever vaccination. Each CDR3 protein gets one entry after TCRdb re-called the 5' RACE reads with MiXCR. Here the sample spans approximately 600,000 distinct CDR3 sequences, approximately 13% being singletons. Sequencing was performed on PBMCs, taken on the day of the yellow fever booster vaccination. All receptors derive from a young man who received the YFV17D yellow fever vaccine.

This clonotype was observed a few times. This rearrangement joins TRBV5-1 to TRBJ2-1, with 13 bases aligning to TRBD2. CDR3 size: 15 residues. Per the germline V gene, CDR1 is SGHRS and CDR2 is YFSETQ. Trimming removed 4 bases from V and 9 bases from J; junction bases left unmatched: 7. The CDR3 coding sequence is TGCGCCAGCAGCGGCCCGGGACTAGCGGGACTTGAGCAGTTCTTC. This translates into CASSGPGLAGLEQFF.

This clonotype was recorded once. The chain couples TRBV12-3 or TRBV12-4 to TRBJ2-4; 8 positions match TRBD1. The length of the CDR3 is 18 residues. The trim removed 5 bases at V and 3 bases at J, leaving 15 bases unmatched. CDR3 coding DNA: TGTGCCAGCAGTCCAAACCCTGGACAGGGAATAGGCAAAAACATTCAGTACTTC. Encoded protein: CASSPNPGQGIGKNIQYF.

In its sample, this clonotype was seen a few times. The chain couples TRBV12-3 or TRBV12-4 to TRBJ2-3; 8 nucleotides agree with TRBD2. The J segment lost 1 base and the V segment lost 7 bases, leaving 7 bases of the junction unmatched. This CDR3 spans 15 amino acids. CDR3 amino acids: CASTLATSGTDTQYF. The DNA for the CDR3 is TGTGCCAGCACCCTCGCGACTAGCGGCACAGATACGCAGTATTTT.

In its sample, this clonotype was seen a few times. V and J are TRBV12-3 or TRBV12-4 and TRBJ2-7; 10 bases line up with TRBD2. V lost 3 bases and J lost 5; bases outside the gene matches: 7. The CDR3 covers 15 residues. The CDR3 is CASSFRLAGVDEQYF. CDR3 DNA: TGTGCCAGCAGTTTTCGGCTAGCGGGAGTCGACGAGCAGTACTTC.

The genes are TRBV5-1 and TRBJ2-5; 9 bases align to TRBD1. CDR3 length: 14 amino acids. The V and J ends lost 6 bases and 7 bases, in that order; junction bases with no gene match: 10. Germline V gene lookup returns CDR1 SGHRS and CDR2 YFSETQ. The CDR3 region is CASTAGQGSGTQYF. CDR3 bases: TGCGCCAGCACCGCGGGACAGGGCTCAGGGACCCAGTACTTC. The full variable domain, with the rest looked up from reference TRBV5-1 and TRBJ2-5, is KAGVTQTPRYLIKTRGQQVTLSCSPISGHRSVSWYQQTPGQGLQFLFEYFSETQRNKGNFPGRFSGRQFSNSRSEMNVSTLELGDSALYLCASTAGQGSGTQYFGPGTRLLVL.

In this sample, this clonotype turned up once. The rearrangement links TRBV9 to TRBJ2-3; a weak D match, TRBD2 (6 bases). V shed 4 bases and J shed 4 bases, with 16 bases lying between them. The V gene's germline CDR1 is SGDLS and CDR2 YYNGEE. This CDR3 is 15 amino acids long. CDR3 sequence: CASSTTRGHSDTQYF. CDR3 nucleotide sequence: TGTGCCAGCAGCACTACGCGGGGCCATTCAGATACGCAGTATTTT.

The genes are TRBV19 and TRBJ1-2; 7 nucleotides match TRBD1. Germline assignment: CDR1 LNHDA and CDR2 SQIVND (reference sequence). The CDR3 extends over 14 amino acids. The J segment lost 4 bases and the V segment lost 5 bases, leaving 7 bases of the junction unmatched. CDR3 residues: CASSEGQAPYGYTF. DNA of the CDR3: TGTGCCAGTAGTGAAGGACAGGCGCCCTATGGCTACACCTTC.

This rearrangement joins TRBV4-3 to TRBJ2-4; tentative D call: TRBD2 (6 bases). V lost 5 bases and J lost 0, with 23 bases in between. CDR1 and CDR2 from the germline V gene are LGHNA and YSLEER. CDR3 size: 19 residues. The CDR3 nucleotides are TGCGCCAGCAGCAAGCGACTAGTCGAAATCCCATTAGCCAAAAACATTCAGTACTTC. Protein sequence: CASSKRLVEIPLAKNIQYF.

The chain is built from TRBV20-1 and TRBJ2-5, with D tentatively TRBD2 (5 bases). This CDR3 region has 12 residues. V lost 4 bases and J lost 5, with 11 bases in between. The germline CDR1 and CDR2 sequences are DFQATT and SNEGSKA (reference sequence). The CDR3 bases are TGCAGTGCTACCAGACCGGGGGAGACCCAGTACTTC. It codes for CSATRPGETQYF.

The rearrangement links TRBV29-1 to TRBJ2-2; 7 nucleotides align to TRBD1. V lost 4 bases, J lost 0 bases, and 2 bases stayed unmatched. The CDR3 is 14 residues long. Germline V gene sequence: CDR1 SQVTM, CDR2 ANQGSEA. CDR3 loop: CSVGQGPNTGELFF. The CDR3 DNA reads as TGCAGCGTTGGACAGGGCCCGAACACCGGGGAGCTGTTTTTT.

This clonotype came up a few times. The chain has TRBV7-8 and TRBJ2-3; the D gene is possibly TRBD2 (5 bases). The CDR3 runs 18 residues. V was clipped by 1 base and J by 4 bases, with 21 bases between them. Germline CDR1 SGHVS, CDR2 FQNEAQ. In nucleotides, the CDR3 is TGTGCCAGCAGCTTAGGTGGCGGAGGCCCCGGCTGGGCAGATACGCAGTATTTT. Residues: CASSLGGGGPGWADTQYF. Variable domain in full (rest from reference TRBV7-8 and TRBJ2-3): GAGVSQSPRYKVAKRGQDVALRCDPISGHVSLFWYQQALGQGPEFLTYFQNEAQLDKSGLPSDRFFAERPEGSVSTLKIQRTQQEDSAVYLCASSLGGGGPGWADTQYFGPGTRLTVL.

This clonotype was seen only a few times. The chain has TRBV7-2 and TRBJ1-4; tentative D call: TRBD1 (5 bases). The CDR3 loop spans 16 amino acids. Trimming removed 5 bases from V and 3 bases from J, with 16 bases in between. Germline V gives CDR1 SGHTA, CDR2 FQGNSA. CDR3 coding DNA: TGTGCCAGCAGCCCCGGGGGTGGTTTGGCTAATGAAAAACTGTTTTTT. Its protein product is CASSPGGGLANEKLFF.

V and J are TRBV6-2 or TRBV6-3 and TRBJ2-7; D gene unclear. The CDR3 contains 13 residues. Looked up from germline, CDR1 is MNHEY and CDR2 is SVGEGT. Deletions cut 10 bases from V and 0 bases from J, with 13 bases between. CDR3 sequence (DNA): TGTGCCAACATTAGGCAGACCTCCTACGAGCAGTACTTC. It is translated as CANIRQTSYEQYF.

This clonotype was recorded a few times. The chain carries TRBV7-7 and TRBJ2-5; D may be TRBD1 or TRBD2 (5 bases each). Germline CDR1 reads SSHAT; CDR2 reads FNYEAQ (reference sequence). V was trimmed by 4 bases and J by 4 bases, leaving 13 bases between them. The CDR3 extends over 14 amino acids. The CDR3 nucleotides are TGTGCCAGCAGCTCGGGACCGGCCGGAGAGACCCAGTACTTC. Its protein is CASSSGPAGETQYF. The full variable domain, its missing parts supplied by reference TRBV7-7 and TRBJ2-5, is GAGVSQSPRYKVTKRGQDVTLRCDPISSHATLYWYQQALGQGPEFLTYFNYEAQPDKSGLPSDRFSAERPEGSISTLTIQRTEQRDSAMYRCASSSGPAGETQYFGPGTRLLVL.

This clonotype has only a few counts. The gene calls are TRBV5-1 and TRBJ2-1, with TRBD2 matching over 8 bases. CDR1 SGHRS and CDR2 YFSETQ come from the germline V gene. The trim removed 7 bases at V and 8 bases at J, leaving 5 bases unmatched. This CDR3 contains 12 residues. The CDR3 bases are TGCGCCAGCTTCGGGGGGGCCGATGAGCAGTTCTTC. As protein: CASFGGADEQFF.

In this sample, this clonotype turned up a few times. The DNA for the CDR3 is TGTGCCAGCTCACCAAAAGATACGCAGTATTTT. Amino acid sequence: CASSPKDTQYF. The chain couples TRBV18 to TRBJ2-3; D is unresolved. The length of the CDR3 is 11 residues. The V gene lost 2 bases and the J gene lost 5 bases, with 2 bases spanning the gap. Germline V lookup: CDR1 KGHSH, CDR2 LQKENI. Full variable domain (outside the CDR3, taken from reference TRBV18 and TRBJ2-3): NAGVMQNPRHLVRRRGQEARLRCSPMKGHSHVYWYRQLPEEGLKFMVYLQKENIIDESGMPKERFSAEFPKEGPSILRIQQVVRGDSAAYFCASSPKDTQYFGPGTRLTVL.